This paragraph covers one T cell receptor beta chain sequence. Its antigen remains unknown. Sequencing used immunoSEQ multiplex PCR; TCRdb keeps in-frame clones, though not all of them. Among tens of thousands of clones, roughly 90% were seen once, and the ten largest hold 0.8% to 1.2%. The data were taken from a study of cytomegalovirus exposure and HLA in healthy donors. Study-wide context: The same platform was used for the 100 to 150 validation repertoires and the approximately 700 first-cohort repertoires, a later analysis reported.

Notes on the study in general: In vitro confirmation showed a few CMV-associated chains to be CMV antigen specific. The majority of TCR sequences were rare, yet some public TCRs appeared in many donors.

The CDR3 is 15 amino acids. With 2 bases removed from V and 2 bases from J, the gap between germline ends came to 9 bases. Germline V gene lookup returns CDR1 MNHEY and CDR2 SVGAGI. The sequenced sample was PBMCs. The sequence came from a man aged 18 to 35 in good health and CMV-seronegative. This chain connects TRBV6-5 to TRBJ1-4; no reliable D call. In nucleotides, the CDR3 is TGTGCCAGCAGTTACGGGCCTCCTACTAATGAAAAACTGTTTTTT. Protein product: CASSYGPPTNEKLFF.